Listed below are T cell receptor beta chains from one sample, sequenced in a study of a mutant IDH1 vaccine in newly diagnosed glioma. Profiled with immunoSEQ multiplex PCR; TCRdb holds only in-frame clones, not every one. The sample has over 45,000 clones, roughly 92% seen once. These receptors' antigens are unknown. The specimen comprised PBMCs, sampled from a glioma patient whose treatment included an IDH1 peptide vaccine. Source of these receptors: a man aged 45-65 years with glioma. CDR3s include the opening cysteine and the closing phenylalanine or tryptophan. A D gene is named only where the DNA matches it firmly. Not every row has a clone size; where given, it reads once, few, many or a size class.

J: TRBJ2-7
V: TRBV4-3
size: -
length: 15
D: TRBD2
CDR3: CASSQDLAGSYEQYF
DNA: TGCGCCAGCAGCCAAGATCTAGCGGGATCCTACGAGCAGTACTTC

J: TRBJ1-2
V: TRBV18
size: -
length: 14
D: -
CDR3: CASSPPGPGGGYTF
DNA: TGTGCCAGCTCACCTCCGGGGCCGGGGGGCGGCTACACCTTC

J: TRBJ2-5
V: TRBV19
size: -
length: 13
D: -
CDR3: CASLGRQQETQYF
DNA: TGTGCCAGTCTAGGTCGACAGCAAGAGACCCAGTACTTC

J: TRBJ2-3
V: TRBV4-2
size: -
length: 14
D: -
CDR3: CASSQDRSTDTQYF
DNA: TGTGCCAGCAGCCAAGATAGGAGCACAGATACGCAGTATTTT

J: TRBJ2-1
V: TRBV20-1
size: once
length: 10
D: -
CDR3: CSPDFNEQFF
DNA: TGCAGCCCGGACTTCAATGAGCAGTTCTTC

J: TRBJ1-5
V: TRBV2
size: once
length: 13
D: -
CDR3: CASRRQVNQPQHF
DNA: TGTGCCAGCAGAAGACAGGTTAATCAGCCCCAGCATTTT

J: TRBJ1-3
V: TRBV13
size: -
length: 16
D: -
CDR3: CASSAEREGSGNTIYF
DNA: TGTGCCAGCAGCGCCGAGAGGGAGGGCTCTGGAAACACCATATATTTT

J: TRBJ1-2
V: TRBV6-5
size: -
length: 14
D: -
CDR3: CASSTRGQFYGYTF
DNA: TGTGCCAGCAGTACACGCGGACAGTTTTATGGCTACACCTTC

J: TRBJ2-7
V: TRBV5-5
size: -
length: 15
D: -
CDR3: CASSETTGSSYEQYF
DNA: TGTGCCAGCAGCGAAACCACAGGGAGCTCCTACGAGCAGTACTTC

J: TRBJ2-7
V: TRBV27
size: -
length: 13
D: -
CDR3: CASSSGRTYEQYF
DNA: TGTGCCAGCAGTTCTGGCAGAACCTACGAGCAGTACTTC

J: TRBJ1-5
V: TRBV11-2
size: -
length: 13
D: -
CDR3: CASSEDRNQPQHF
DNA: TGTGCCAGCAGCGAAGACAGGAATCAGCCCCAGCATTTT

J: TRBJ2-1
V: TRBV7-2
size: -
length: 15
D: TRBD2
CDR3: CASSFGLAGAHEQFF
DNA: TGTGCCAGCAGCTTCGGACTAGCGGGAGCCCATGAGCAGTTCTTC

J: TRBJ2-7
V: TRBV21-1
size: -
length: 17
D: -
CDR3: CASRQGSPFSRIYEQYF
DNA: TGTGCCAGCAGGCAGGGGTCGCCCTTCAGTCGGATCTACGAGCAGTACTTC

J: TRBJ2-1
V: TRBV4-3
size: -
length: 18
D: -
CDR3: CASSQVLLRDFEYNEQFF
DNA: TGCGCCAGCAGCCAAGTACTGCTGAGGGACTTCGAGTACAATGAGCAGTTCTTC

J: TRBJ1-1
V: TRBV19
size: once
length: 15
D: -
CDR3: CASSFRDTLNTEAFF
DNA: TGTGCCAGTAGTTTCAGGGACACTCTGAACACTGAAGCTTTCTTT

J: TRBJ2-4
V: TRBV4-3
size: -
length: 14
D: -
CDR3: CASSQGRHQNIQYF
DNA: TGCGCCAGCAGCCAAGGTCGACACCAAAACATTCAGTACTTC

J: TRBJ1-1
V: TRBV30
size: few
length: 13
D: -
CDR3: CASPGLMNTEAFF
DNA: TGTGCCTCCCCGGGTCTGATGAACACTGAAGCTTTCTTT

J: TRBJ1-2
V: TRBV7-8
size: -
length: 13
D: -
CDR3: CASSLDTNYGYTF
DNA: TGTGCCAGCAGCTTAGACACTAACTATGGCTACACCTTC

J: TRBJ1-6
V: TRBV11-2
size: -
length: 12
D: -
CDR3: CASSPNGYGLHF
DNA: TGTGCCAGCAGCCCAAATGGGTATGGCCTCCACTTT

J: TRBJ1-5
V: TRBV11-2
size: -
length: 15
D: TRBD1
CDR3: CASSPGGRSNQPQHF
DNA: TGTGCCAGCAGTCCAGGGGGTAGGAGCAATCAGCCCCAGCATTTT